This TCR beta chain was observed in a study of breast tumors, draining lymph nodes, adjacent tissues. Study-level points and caveats: Luminal-like breast cancer showed significantly greater tumor-nontumor repertoire similarity than basal-like breast cancer did. Tumors had less TCR diversity than lymph nodes, more than nontumor tissue. Tumor T cell lymph node origin was a supported hypothesis, not proven.

On this clonotype: Its matching antigen is unknown.

TCRdb re-analysed the multiplex PCR reads in MiXCR, keeping a single row per CDR3 protein. The sample shows nearly 200,000 distinct CDR3 sequences, roughly 31% of them seen only once. Axillary draining lymph nodes of breast cancer patients supplied the node samples. V was cut by 7 bases and J by 6 bases, with 16 bases left in between. CDR3 length equals 13 residues. Germline CDR1 is SGHAT and CDR2 is FQNNGV. Sequences were obtained from axillary lymph node tissue. This sequence was found in a female donor with breast cancer. Some clones in this sample may be carry-over from other donors' samples. V gene TRBV11-2 combines with J gene TRBJ2-7; D call uncertain. The CDR3 DNA is TGTGCCAGCAACCAAGGGTCCCCCTCCGAGCAGTACTTC. Its protein product is CASNQGSPSEQYF. The variable domain in full, with the rest retrieved from reference TRBV11-2 and TRBJ2-7, is EAGVAQSPRYKIIEKRQSVAFWCNPISGHATLYWYQQILGQGPKLLIQFQNNGVVDDSQLPKDRFSAERLKGVDSTLKIQPAKLEDSAVYLCASNQGSPSEQYFGPGTRLTVT.